The TCR beta chain described here comes from a study of cytotoxic CD8 clonotypes in ibrutinib-treated CLL. V lost 3 bases, J lost 4 bases, and 11 bases stayed unmatched. The CDR3 has 18 residues. Per germline, CDR1 LNHDA and CDR2 SQIVND (reference sequence). TCRdb's table, derived via immunoSEQ multiplex PCR, lists solely in-frame clones and lacks some. The table has some 170,000 clones, 70% to 90% seen once. This TCR was recovered from a human donor with chronic lymphocytic leukemia. Source: PBMCs, taken at disease progression, from a patient treated with ibrutinib. The chain joins TRBV19 to TRBJ2-6, with 8 bases fitting TRBD1. In DNA form, the CDR3 reads TGTGCCAGTAGTATTCAGGACAGGGCAGGCGCCGGGGCCAACGTCCTGACTTTC. Translation: CASSIQDRAGAGANVLTF.